The clone carrying this TCR beta chain was picked up many times. Its antigen is unidentified. RNA transcripts gave rise to amplified TCR beta CDR3 regions. During a first-round RT-PCR of the TCR CDR3, the HTBI primer set was used. One entry per CDR3 protein results from TCRdb running MiXCR on the multiplex PCR reads. The sample lists about 400,000 distinct CDR3 sequences, approximately 15% occurring once. The V and J ends lost 8 bases and 2 bases respectively, with 10 bases between them. The CDR3 consists of 13 residues. CDR1 and CDR2 from the germline V gene are MNHEY and SMNVEV (reference sequence). The data stem from a study of T cells in Graves' hyperthyroidism and ophthalmopathy. Study findings and constraints: Most thyroid clonotypes with frequency above 0.001 were detected in blood.

The sample, blood from the first hyperthyroidism diagnosis, precedes any ophthalmopathy symptoms. The sequence derives from a woman aged 18-30 years with Graves' hyperthyroidism that later progressed to Graves' ophthalmopathy. The chain has TRBV27 and TRBJ1-5, with D perhaps TRBD1 (5 bases). The specimen sequenced was blood. CDR3 DNA sequence: TGTGCCAGCTCTCGGGGACGCAATCAGCCCCAGCATTTT. Protein product: CASSRGRNQPQHF.